This T cell receptor (beta chain) was observed in a study of T cell responses to AZD1222 COVID-19 vaccine. Findings and caveats of the study: Spike-specific TCR repertoires showed rising breadth and depth after two AZD1222 doses. Spike was spanned by vaccine-associated CD4 TCRs, which were dominant at 160-218 and 743-854.

About this clone itself: Its antigen remains unidentified.

Clones were sequenced by immunoSEQ multiplex PCR, and TCRdb holds only the in-frame ones, with some missing. This sample yields around 130,000 clones, of which roughly 92% are seen a single time; roughly 1% belongs to the top ten. Sequencing used peripheral blood, obtained 28 days after the second AZD1222 dose. The sequence was collected from an adult who received the AZD1222 COVID-19 vaccine.

As DNA, the CDR3 is TGTGCCTGGAGTGGTGGTAACTGGTACGAGCAGTACTTC. Translation gives CAWSGGNWYEQYF. The chain recombines TRBV30 with TRBJ2-7; D remains ambiguous. Germline V gene sequence: CDR1 GTSNPN, CDR2 SVGIG (reference sequence). The CDR3 totals 13 residues. The V and J ends lost 1 base and 4 bases respectively, with 11 bases between them.